The rows below give T cell receptor beta chains drawn from one sample of a study of blood T cell repertoires in COVID-19. Only in-frame clones appear in the TCRdb table, and some are missing; sequencing was by immunoSEQ multiplex PCR. Among 140,000 or so clones listed, 80% were seen once. The sequenced material came from peripheral blood. These receptors all come from a man between 65 and 80 years old who had recovered from COVID-19. Each CDR3 is given with its conserved first and last residue. A D gene is named only where the DNA matches it firmly. The size of a clone is reported for some rows only, either as once, few or many, or as a class for expanded clones.

CDR3nt: TGTGCCAGCAGCCCTAGCGGGAGGGCCGCAGAGACCCAGTACTTC
CDR3aa: CASSPSGRAAETQYF
d_gene: TRBD2
v_gene: TRBV5-4
j_gene: TRBJ2-5
abundance: -

CDR3nt: TGCGCCAGCAGCCTCGGGTCTCCGGCAGAACGACGCACAGATACGCAGTATTTT
CDR3aa: CASSLGSPAERRTDTQYF
d_gene: -
v_gene: TRBV4-1
j_gene: TRBJ2-3
abundance: -

CDR3nt: TGTGCCAGCTCGCCTACAACAGGGCCCTACGAGCAGTACTTC
CDR3aa: CASSPTTGPYEQYF
d_gene: -
v_gene: TRBV18
j_gene: TRBJ2-7
abundance: -

CDR3nt: TGTGCCAGTAGTATGGGGGGACTAGGAAGAGATACGCAGTATTTT
CDR3aa: CASSMGGLGRDTQYF
d_gene: TRBD2
v_gene: TRBV19
j_gene: TRBJ2-3
abundance: -

CDR3nt: TGTGCCAGCAGACAGGGGGCCAGGGAGACCCAGTACTTC
CDR3aa: CASRQGARETQYF
d_gene: TRBD1
v_gene: TRBV12-3/TRBV12-4
j_gene: TRBJ2-5
abundance: -

CDR3nt: TGTGCCAGCAGGGACAGGATGAGCTCCTACGAGCAGTACTTC
CDR3aa: CASRDRMSSYEQYF
d_gene: TRBD1
v_gene: TRBV7-2
j_gene: TRBJ2-7
abundance: few

CDR3nt: TGTGCCAGCAGCCAAGCCGGGACTCAAGAGACCCAGTACTTC
CDR3aa: CASSQAGTQETQYF
d_gene: -
v_gene: TRBV3-1/TRBV3-2
j_gene: TRBJ2-5
abundance: -

CDR3nt: TGTGCCAGCAGCTTAGGACTGAATGGCGAGCAGTACTTC
CDR3aa: CASSLGLNGEQYF
d_gene: -
v_gene: TRBV7-2
j_gene: TRBJ2-7
abundance: -

CDR3nt: TGTGCCAGCAGTGTTGGGACTAGCGGGAGTGGGTTTCAGTACTTC
CDR3aa: CASSVGTSGSGFQYF
d_gene: TRBD2
v_gene: TRBV6-1
j_gene: TRBJ2-7
abundance: -

CDR3nt: TGTGCCAGCAGCTTAGCGCAAGGGACTACCAATGAGCAGTTCTTC
CDR3aa: CASSLAQGTTNEQFF
d_gene: TRBD2
v_gene: TRBV7-6
j_gene: TRBJ2-1
abundance: -

CDR3nt: TGTGCCACCACGGGTTCCACCACAGATACGCAGTATTTT
CDR3aa: CATTGSTTDTQYF
d_gene: -
v_gene: TRBV27
j_gene: TRBJ2-3
abundance: -

CDR3nt: TGCGCCAGCAGCTTGGAACCCTCCGGGAGCTCGGGCGGGGATGGCTACACCTTC
CDR3aa: CASSLEPSGSSGGDGYTF
d_gene: -
v_gene: TRBV5-1
j_gene: TRBJ1-2
abundance: -

CDR3nt: TGTGCCAGCAGTGTAGGGACTAGCTACGAGCAGTACTTC
CDR3aa: CASSVGTSYEQYF
d_gene: TRBD2
v_gene: TRBV2
j_gene: TRBJ2-7
abundance: -

CDR3nt: TGTGCCAGCAGTTATTCCGGGACAGACTACGAGCAGTACTTC
CDR3aa: CASSYSGTDYEQYF
d_gene: TRBD1
v_gene: TRBV6-5
j_gene: TRBJ2-7
abundance: once

CDR3nt: TGTGCCAGCAGCTTAGGTTGGGGACTAATATACGAGCAGTACTTC
CDR3aa: CASSLGWGLIYEQYF
d_gene: TRBD2
v_gene: TRBV7-2
j_gene: TRBJ2-7
abundance: -

CDR3nt: TGTGCCAGTAGTATAGTTCTAGTCCGGACCGGGGAGCTGTTTTTT
CDR3aa: CASSIVLVRTGELFF
d_gene: -
v_gene: TRBV19
j_gene: TRBJ2-2
abundance: -

CDR3nt: TGCGCCAGCAGCGCTTCAGGGGCACCTGAAGCTTTCTTT
CDR3aa: CASSASGAPEAFF
d_gene: -
v_gene: TRBV5-1
j_gene: TRBJ1-1
abundance: -

CDR3nt: TGTGCCACCGGTAGCTCCTATAATTCACCCCTCCACTTT
CDR3aa: CATGSSYNSPLHF
d_gene: -
v_gene: TRBV15
j_gene: TRBJ1-6
abundance: -

CDR3nt: TGTGCCAGCAGCCTCCTCGACAGCTCCACCGGGGAGCTGTTTTTT
CDR3aa: CASSLLDSSTGELFF
d_gene: -
v_gene: TRBV9
j_gene: TRBJ2-2
abundance: -

CDR3nt: TGTGCCTGGAGTAGGGCTAGCGGGAGGGTCCGTAAGACCCAGTACTTC
CDR3aa: CAWSRASGRVRKTQYF
d_gene: TRBD2
v_gene: TRBV30
j_gene: TRBJ2-5
abundance: -

CDR3nt: TGTGCCAGCAGCCATACAGGGATGAACACTGAAGCTTTCTTT
CDR3aa: CASSHTGMNTEAFF
d_gene: -
v_gene: TRBV3-1/TRBV3-2
j_gene: TRBJ1-1
abundance: -

CDR3nt: TGTGCCATCAGTACGGGACAGGGGGACAATCAGCCCCAGCATTTT
CDR3aa: CAISTGQGDNQPQHF
d_gene: TRBD1
v_gene: TRBV10-3
j_gene: TRBJ1-5
abundance: -

CDR3nt: TGTGCCAGCAGTACCTACCTCAATGAGCAGTTCTTC
CDR3aa: CASSTYLNEQFF
d_gene: -
v_gene: TRBV2
j_gene: TRBJ2-1
abundance: -

CDR3nt: TGTGCCAGCAGCCAGGGGGCCTGGGGCTACACCTTC
CDR3aa: CASSQGAWGYTF
d_gene: TRBD1
v_gene: TRBV28
j_gene: TRBJ1-2
abundance: few

CDR3nt: TGTGCCAGCAGCTCGGCGGGGGTAGCCAAAAACATTCAGTACTTC
CDR3aa: CASSSAGVAKNIQYF
d_gene: TRBD2
v_gene: TRBV11-2
j_gene: TRBJ2-4
abundance: few

CDR3nt: TGTGCCAGCAATTCGAAGACATTCGATTATCAGCCCCAGCATTTT
CDR3aa: CASNSKTFDYQPQHF
d_gene: -
v_gene: TRBV6-5
j_gene: TRBJ1-5
abundance: once

CDR3nt: TGCGCCAGCAGCGGCCGGGACAGGGGCTCCTACGAGCAGTACTTC
CDR3aa: CASSGRDRGSYEQYF
d_gene: TRBD1
v_gene: TRBV10-2
j_gene: TRBJ2-7
abundance: -

CDR3nt: TGTGCCAGTAGTATCGATGACAGGGGAACCGGGGAGCTGTTTTTT
CDR3aa: CASSIDDRGTGELFF
d_gene: TRBD1
v_gene: TRBV19
j_gene: TRBJ2-2
abundance: few

CDR3nt: TGTGCCTGGAGAAGGCAGTACAGCTCCTACGAGCAGTACTTC
CDR3aa: CAWRRQYSSYEQYF
d_gene: -
v_gene: TRBV30
j_gene: TRBJ2-7
abundance: -

CDR3nt: TGTGCCAGTACCGCCCCGGACAGGGTCAATCAGCCCCAGCATTTT
CDR3aa: CASTAPDRVNQPQHF
d_gene: TRBD1
v_gene: TRBV19
j_gene: TRBJ1-5
abundance: -

CDR3nt: TGTGCCAGCAGTTTAGGACTGTCTACGGAGCAGTACTTC
CDR3aa: CASSLGLSTEQYF
d_gene: -
v_gene: TRBV12-3/TRBV12-4
j_gene: TRBJ2-7
abundance: once

CDR3nt: TGTGCCAGCAGCCAATCCGGCACAGGGGGTAATGAGCAGTTCTTC
CDR3aa: CASSQSGTGGNEQFF
d_gene: TRBD1
v_gene: TRBV16
j_gene: TRBJ2-1
abundance: -

CDR3nt: TGTGCCAGCAGTCCCCGAGGGGGCGGGAGGGCGTCCTACGAGCAGTACTTC
CDR3aa: CASSPRGGGRASYEQYF
d_gene: TRBD2
v_gene: TRBV27
j_gene: TRBJ2-7
abundance: -

CDR3nt: TGTGCCACCAGCTCAGGGGGCGACGAGCAGTACTTC
CDR3aa: CATSSGGDEQYF
d_gene: TRBD1
v_gene: TRBV24-1
j_gene: TRBJ2-7
abundance: -

CDR3nt: TGTGCCAGCAGCTTCCGACAGACCACAGATACGCAGTATTTT
CDR3aa: CASSFRQTTDTQYF
d_gene: -
v_gene: TRBV7-3
j_gene: TRBJ2-3
abundance: few

CDR3nt: TGTGCCAGCCTCAGCGGGGGGCGCATAGATGAGCAGTTCTTC
CDR3aa: CASLSGGRIDEQFF
d_gene: TRBD2
v_gene: TRBV18
j_gene: TRBJ2-1
abundance: -

CDR3nt: TGTGCCAGCAGCTTAGCGTGGGGGGGCGCCGGAAACACCATATATTTT
CDR3aa: CASSLAWGGAGNTIYF
d_gene: -
v_gene: TRBV7-6
j_gene: TRBJ1-3
abundance: -

CDR3nt: TGTGCCAGCAGCGGTACAGGGAGCTCCTACAATGAGCAGTTCTTC
CDR3aa: CASSGTGSSYNEQFF
d_gene: -
v_gene: TRBV7-8
j_gene: TRBJ2-1
abundance: -

CDR3nt: TGTGCCAGCGGCCGGAAGGGACTAGCGGGAGGCACCGGGGAGCTGTTTTTT
CDR3aa: CASGRKGLAGGTGELFF
d_gene: TRBD2
v_gene: TRBV7-2
j_gene: TRBJ2-2
abundance: -

CDR3nt: TGTGCCAGCAGCCCCCAGGGTTCGGGGGCCAACGTCCTGACTTTC
CDR3aa: CASSPQGSGANVLTF
d_gene: -
v_gene: TRBV5-6
j_gene: TRBJ2-6
abundance: -

CDR3nt: TGTGCCACCTGGGGACTGGCGAACACCGGGGAGCTGTTTTTT
CDR3aa: CATWGLANTGELFF
d_gene: -
v_gene: TRBV24-1
j_gene: TRBJ2-2
abundance: -

CDR3nt: TGTGCCAGCAGCCACGGCTACGAGCAGTACTTC
CDR3aa: CASSHGYEQYF
d_gene: -
v_gene: TRBV3-1/TRBV3-2
j_gene: TRBJ2-7
abundance: -

CDR3nt: TGCGCCAGCAGCCTACTAGCGGGAGGGTACAATGAGCAGTTCTTC
CDR3aa: CASSLLAGGYNEQFF
d_gene: TRBD2
v_gene: TRBV5-1
j_gene: TRBJ2-1
abundance: -

CDR3nt: TGTGCCAGCAGCCAAGATCTCTTGGACAGGAAAAATCAGCCCCAGCATTTT
CDR3aa: CASSQDLLDRKNQPQHF
d_gene: TRBD1
v_gene: TRBV3-1/TRBV3-2
j_gene: TRBJ1-5
abundance: once

CDR3nt: TGTGCCAGCAGTGTTGGGTGGGCGGGAGACCGCACAGATACGCAGTATTTT
CDR3aa: CASSVGWAGDRTDTQYF
d_gene: TRBD2
v_gene: TRBV2
j_gene: TRBJ2-3
abundance: -

CDR3nt: TGTGCCAGCAGCCCTCCAGGGGATGAGCAGTTCTTC
CDR3aa: CASSPPGDEQFF
d_gene: -
v_gene: TRBV3-1/TRBV3-2
j_gene: TRBJ2-1
abundance: -

CDR3nt: TGTGCCAGCAGCGTTAGCGGCCCGAACACCGGGGAGCTGTTTTTT
CDR3aa: CASSVSGPNTGELFF
d_gene: -
v_gene: TRBV7-8
j_gene: TRBJ2-2
abundance: -

CDR3nt: TGTGCCAGCAGTTCTGCCTACGAGCAGTACTTC
CDR3aa: CASSSAYEQYF
d_gene: -
v_gene: TRBV12-3/TRBV12-4
j_gene: TRBJ2-7
abundance: -

CDR3nt: TGTGCCAGCAGACCGGACAGGGGGATTTATGGCTACACCTTC
CDR3aa: CASRPDRGIYGYTF
d_gene: TRBD1
v_gene: TRBV11-2
j_gene: TRBJ1-2
abundance: -

CDR3nt: TGCGCCAGCAGCTACACAGGGCTCTCTAGCACAGATACGCAGTATTTT
CDR3aa: CASSYTGLSSTDTQYF
d_gene: -
v_gene: TRBV5-1
j_gene: TRBJ2-3
abundance: -

CDR3nt: TGCGCCAGCAGCCAAGATCGCCAGAACAATGAGCAGTTCTTC
CDR3aa: CASSQDRQNNEQFF
d_gene: -
v_gene: TRBV4-3
j_gene: TRBJ2-1
abundance: -

CDR3nt: TGTGCCAGCAGTTGGACAGGGGGCGGTGAAAAACTGTTTTTT
CDR3aa: CASSWTGGGEKLFF
d_gene: TRBD1
v_gene: TRBV7-9
j_gene: TRBJ1-4
abundance: -

CDR3nt: TGTGCCAGTAGTATCCAGGGGGCTGATTCACCCCTCCACTTT
CDR3aa: CASSIQGADSPLHF
d_gene: TRBD1
v_gene: TRBV19
j_gene: TRBJ1-6
abundance: once